This section outlines one T cell receptor beta chain sequence together with its context. Libraries were prepared by immunoSEQ multiplex PCR; TCRdb keeps only in-frame clonotypes and omits some of them. Here the sample spans 100,000 to 150,000 clones, approximately 88% being singletons. The record originates from a study of T cell responses to AZD1222 COVID-19 vaccine. The CDR3 sequence is 13 residues long. The ends lost 1 base at V and 9 bases at J; junction bases unmatched: 4. The germline CDR1 and CDR2 sequences are SGHTS and YDEGEE. This sequence was found in an adult in good health. The V and J genes are TRBV5-8 and TRBJ2-1; 7 positions agree with TRBD1. The sample in question was peripheral blood, obtained on day 0 of AZD1222 vaccination. CDR3 sequence reads: CASSLLQGSEQFF. CDR3 sequence (DNA): TGTGCCAGCAGCTTGCTACAGGGGTCTGAGCAGTTCTTC.